This T cell receptor (beta chain) was captured in a study of shared clonotypes between healthy human individuals. In regard to this clone: Antigen unknown.

Germline values: CDR1 MNHNS, CDR2 SASEGT. With 6 bases removed from V and 6 bases from J, the gap between germline ends came to 12 bases. The CDR3 covers 13 residues. Study-wide points: Only blood was sampled; tissue repertoires likely differ. In general, naive subsets displayed greater estimated richness than memory subsets did. The four-donor shared clonotypes exceeded non-shared clonotypes in generation probability, with non-shared ones scoring lower.

Here immunoSEQ multiplex PCR was the method, and the copy in TCRdb shows in-frame clones only, minus some. This sample carries over 1.4 million clones, more than 95% of them seen once, and the ten largest clones take 1.2%. Donors were Caucasian adults residing in Nashville, Tennessee, USA. The TCR originated in a young man in good health. Material for sequencing was naive CD4+ T cells sorted from blood. Subset specified: CD45RA+ positively selected. The V gene is TRBV6-1, the J gene TRBJ2-1, with TRBD2 as a possible D gene (5 bases). The CDR3 sequence is CASSDDGLNEQFF. CDR3 nucleotides: TGTGCCAGCAGCGATGACGGACTCAATGAGCAGTTCTTC.